Shown below are 5 T cell receptor beta chains from a single sample sequenced in a study of shared clonotypes between healthy human individuals. Generated by immunoSEQ multiplex PCR, the TCRdb table keeps only in-frame clones and is missing some. The sample has about 1 million clones, around 74% seen once. Specimen: memory CD4+ T cells sorted from blood. The subset: CD45RA-negative fraction. The receptors shown here come from a man aged 18 to 35 in good health.

This clone was recorded once. V gene TRBV5-6 combines with J gene TRBJ2-1; a possible D gene is TRBD1 (5 bases). The CDR3 totals 16 residues. V lost 4 bases and J lost 2, with 16 bases in between. Germline assignment: CDR1 SGHDT and CDR2 YYEEEE. CDR3 nucleotide sequence: TGTGCCAGCAGCCAACCGACAGCAGCAACCTACAATGAGCAGTTCTTC. Protein: CASSQPTAATYNEQFF.

V usage is TRBV11-2 and J usage is TRBJ1-4; D unresolved. V lost 2 bases and J 2 bases, leaving 15 bases between the germline ends. Germline V lookup: CDR1 SGHAT, CDR2 FQNNGV. The CDR3 has 17 residues. The CDR3 DNA reads TGTGCCAGCAGCTTAACACCGAACCTGGGTACTAATGAAAAACTGTTTTTT. It encodes CASSLTPNLGTNEKLFF.

The rearrangement joins TRBV7-9 to TRBJ1-3; TRBD1 might be the D (6 bases). The CDR3 runs to 17 residues. CDR1 and CDR2 (germline): SEHNR, FQNEAQ (reference sequence). V dropped 5 bases and J dropped 0 bases, with 17 bases sitting between them. The CDR3, as DNA: TGTGCCAGCAGCGCCCGCCCGGGACAAAGCTCTGGAAACACCATATATTTT. Translation: CASSARPGQSSGNTIYF.

V is TRBV10-1 and J is TRBJ2-1, with 9 bases matching TRBD2. The CDR3 has 15 amino acids. The V gene end was trimmed by 3 bases and the J gene end by 7 bases; junction bases not matched to a gene: 7. CDR1 is WNHNN, CDR2 SYGVQD, per germline (reference sequence). CDR3 residues: CASSEGGSGRNEQFF. The CDR3, as DNA: TGCGCCAGCAGTGAAGGGGGTAGCGGGAGAAATGAGCAGTTCTTC.

The chain combines TRBV5-5 with TRBJ1-6; 7 bases are a match to TRBD1. CDR1 is SGHKS and CDR2 is YYEKEE in the germline V gene (reference sequence). Trimming removed 4 bases from V and 5 bases from J; junction bases left unmatched: 12. The CDR3 is made up of 17 amino acids. The CDR3 sequence is CASSLFHRDSDNSPLHF. For the CDR3, the DNA is TGTGCCAGCAGCCTCTTTCACCGGGACAGTGATAATTCACCCCTCCACTTT.